The 30 T cell receptor beta chains in this list originate from one sample, sequenced in a study of cytomegalovirus exposure and HLA in healthy donors. Amplification used 60 Vbeta primers and 13 Jbeta primers. The assay was immunoSEQ multiplex PCR, and TCRdb's table has in-frame clones only and misses some. Found here are more than 95,000 clones, roughly 78% of them singletons; the top ten hold under 5%. Source material: PBMCs. Every receptor here comes from a man between 25 and 39 years old in good health and CMV-seronegative.

The chain employs TRBV21-1 and TRBJ1-4; TRBD1 is the table's D call and was not checked against the DNA. TRBV21-1 is assigned pseudogene status. This CDR3 comprises 17 residues. The CDR3 protein is CASSKDGTGPFNEKLFF. The DNA for the CDR3 is TGTGCCAGCAGCAAAGACGGGACAGGGCCCTTTAATGAAAAACTGTTTTTT.

This clone was observed once. The V gene is TRBV4-2, the J gene TRBJ2-1; 10 bases line up with TRBD2. The trim removed 6 bases at V and 3 bases at J, leaving 5 bases unmatched. Germline V gene data show CDR1 as LGHNA and CDR2 as YNFKEQ. The CDR3 loop spans 15 amino acids. CDR3 DNA: TGTGCCAGCAGGTATAGGACTAGCGGCTACAATGAGCAGTTCTTC. This encodes CASRYRTSGYNEQFF.

The rearrangement joins TRBV7-2 to TRBJ2-5; TRBD2 matches at 11 bases. This CDR3 region has 16 residues. The junction had 4 bases not matched to a gene; V was cut back by 2 bases and J by 2 bases. Germline CDR1 and CDR2: SGHTA and FQGNSA. In DNA, the CDR3 is TGTGCCAGCAGCTTATGGGGACTAGCGGCTCAAGAGACCCAGTACTTC. It specifies CASSLWGLAAQETQYF.

Here the CDR3 DNA reads TGTGCCAGCAGTTTCACCGGGACTTTAACCTACGAGCAGTACTTC. It is translated as CASSFTGTLTYEQYF. The V gene is TRBV28, the J gene TRBJ2-7, with D tentatively TRBD2 (6 bases). The CDR3 has 15 residues. Germline CDR1 reads MDHEN; CDR2 reads SYDVKM. With 3 bases removed from V and 2 bases from J, the gap between germline ends came to 14 bases.

This clone was observed a handful of times. The chain joins TRBV7-9 to TRBJ2-7, with D tentatively TRBD2 (5 bases). The V end lost 4 bases, the J end lost 3 bases, and 16 bases lay between the germline ends. Germline V gene data show CDR1 as SEHNR and CDR2 as FQNEAQ (reference sequence). CDR3 length: 15 residues. In DNA form, the CDR3 reads TGTGCCAGCAGCTCCGGCCGTGAACGGGGCTACGAGCAGTACTTC. Encoded protein: CASSSGRERGYEQYF. Full variable domain (missing parts from reference TRBV7-9 and TRBJ2-7): DTGVSQNPRHKITKRGQNVTFRCDPISEHNRLYWYRQTLGQGPEFLTYFQNEAQLEKSRLLSDRFSAERPKGSFSTLEIQRTEQGDSAMYLCASSSGRERGYEQYFGPGTRLTVT.

This clone was seen a handful of times. The chain is built from TRBV2 and TRBJ2-7, with a tentative D call TRBD1 (5 bases). Trimming stripped 6 bases from V and 2 bases from J, with 14 bases between. The CDR3 has 14 residues. From germline, CDR1 is SNHLY and CDR2 FYNNEI. CDR3 protein: CASRSQGSTYEQYF. In DNA, the CDR3 is TGTGCCAGCAGGAGCCAGGGCTCTACCTACGAGCAGTACTTC. Based on the CDR3 plus reference TRBV2 and TRBJ2-7, the full variable domain is EPEVTQTPSHQVTQMGQEVILRCVPISNHLYFYWYRQILGQKVEFLVSFYNNEISEKSEIFDDQFSVERPDGSNFTLKIRSTKLEDSAMYFCASRSQGSTYEQYFGPGTRLTVT.

This clone was found a few times. This chain links TRBV30 with TRBJ1-6; D is perhaps TRBD1 (5 bases). The CDR3 sequence is 14 residues long. Trimming took 4 bases from V and 5 from J, leaving 12 bases between them. Per the germline V gene, CDR1 is GTSNPN and CDR2 is SVGIG (reference sequence). DNA of the CDR3: TGTGCCTGGACTAGGGGCAGAAATAATTCACCCCTCCACTTT. Translation: CAWTRGRNNSPLHF.

This clone has only one observation. The V and J genes are TRBV2 and TRBJ2-3; maybe TRBD2 (6 bases). CDR3 length equals 16 residues. Trimming removed 3 bases at V and 8 bases at J, with 21 bases between. Germline V lookup: CDR1 SNHLY, CDR2 FYNNEI. CDR3 in amino acids: CASSEGRGTSLSTQYF. In nucleotides, the CDR3 is TGTGCCAGCAGTGAGGGGCGGGGAACCTCCTTAAGTACGCAGTATTTT.

This chain links TRBV7-2 with TRBJ2-1; tentative D call: TRBD2 (5 bases). The V and J ends lost 7 bases and 8 bases respectively, with 21 bases between them. CDR3 size: 15 residues. The germline V gene encodes CDR1 SGHTA and CDR2 FQGNSA. CDR3 DNA sequence: TGTGCCAGCAAAGAAACCAGCGGAAGTAGGTATGAGCAGTTCTTC. Protein sequence: CASKETSGSRYEQFF. The full variable domain, completed using reference TRBV7-2 and TRBJ2-1, is GAGVSQSPSNKVTEKGKDVELRCDPISGHTALYWYRQSLGQGLEFLIYFQGNSAPDKSGLPSDRFSAERTGGSVSTLTIQRTQQEDSAVYLCASKETSGSRYEQFFGPGTRLTVL.

This chain uses TRBV20-1 with TRBJ2-1; 7 bases line up with TRBD2. The length of the CDR3 is 11 residues. Germline CDR1 reads DFQATT; CDR2 reads SNEGSKA (reference sequence). The CDR3 DNA reads TGCAGGATCGACGGGGGGAATGAGCAGTTCTTC. Amino acid sequence: CRIDGGNEQFF.

For this clone: At one of its ends the junction is not consistent with the germline gene, which may arise from a read error. This chain connects TRBV7-9 to TRBJ1-6, with D perhaps TRBD1 (5 bases). There are 13 residues in the CDR3. Germline CDR1 is SEHNR and CDR2 is FQNEAQ (reference sequence). CDR3 loop: CSSSFTTQGPLHF. CDR3 in DNA: TGTTCCAGCAGCTTTACCACCCAGGGACCCCTCCACTTT.

The chain joins TRBV19 to TRBJ1-5; D not certain. Trimming stripped 3 bases from V and 0 bases from J, with 9 bases between. There are 15 residues in the CDR3. The V gene's germline CDR1 is LNHDA and CDR2 SQIVND (reference sequence). The CDR3 DNA sequence: TGTGCCAGTAGTATTCGAGGTAATAGCAATCAGCCCCAGCATTTT. This translates into CASSIRGNSNQPQHF.

The genes are TRBV4-2 and TRBJ2-1, with 9 bases that match TRBD2. The CDR3 totals 17 residues. Per the germline V gene, CDR1 is LGHNA and CDR2 is YNFKEQ. The V segment lost 0 bases and the J segment 3 bases; nucleotides outside the gene matches: 6. The CDR3 DNA is TGTGCCAGCAGCCAAGATACAGCGGGGGGCCTCTACAATGAGCAGTTCTTC. Its protein is CASSQDTAGGLYNEQFF.

V gene TRBV7-3 combines with J gene TRBJ1-5; D remains unclear. In germline, CDR1 is SGHTA, CDR2 FQGTGA. The CDR3 has 19 amino acids. Trimming left V 5 bases short and J 0 bases short, with 23 bases between. CDR3 residues: CASSPHRRLVEYSNQPQHF. CDR3 bases: TGTGCCAGCAGCCCCCACCGGCGACTAGTTGAATATAGCAATCAGCCCCAGCATTTT.

J is TRBJ2-5 and V is TRBV19; 10 nucleotides align to TRBD1. The last part of the DNA fits TRBJ2-7 better; the J call may be wrong. Germline CDR1 and CDR2: LNHDA and SQIVND (reference sequence). This CDR3 is built from 15 residues. The CDR3 DNA is TGTGCCACCAGAGCACCGGGACAGGGGTCCTACGAGCAGTACTTC. Translating gives CATRAPGQGSYEQYF.

This clone was counted only a few times. V is TRBV5-1 and J is TRBJ1-1; D is perhaps TRBD1 (5 bases). Trimming stripped 2 bases from V and 0 bases from J, with 11 bases between. The CDR3 covers 15 residues. Germline CDR1 and CDR2: SGHRS and YFSETQ. The CDR3: CASSLGVWMNTEAFF. CDR3 nucleotide sequence: TGCGCCAGCAGCTTAGGGGTATGGATGAACACTGAAGCTTTCTTT.

The chain uses TRBV28 and TRBJ2-2; possible D gene TRBD2, 6 bases. This CDR3 contains 14 residues. Germline assignment: CDR1 MDHEN and CDR2 SYDVKM. The V and J ends lost 10 bases and 0 bases respectively, with 12 bases between them. The CDR3 coding sequence is TGTGCCACCGCGGGACTTACGAACACCGGGGAGCTGTTTTTT. This gives the protein CATAGLTNTGELFF.

The chain uses TRBV5-1 and TRBJ1-5; TRBD1 aligns across 8 bases. The germline CDR1 and CDR2 sequences are SGHRS and YFSETQ. The CDR3 runs 16 residues. The V segment lost 4 bases and the J segment 7 bases; nucleotides outside the gene matches: 13. The CDR3 spells CASSPGQGGGSQPQHF. CDR3 coding DNA: TGCGCCAGCAGCCCTGGACAGGGTGGAGGTTCACAGCCCCAGCATTTT.

This clone was found a few times. J is TRBJ1-5 and V is TRBV4-1; 8 bases line up with TRBD1. CDR3 size: 16 residues. Germline assignment: CDR1 MGHRA and CDR2 YSYEKL. Unmatched junction bases numbered 12, after V lost 4 bases and J lost 7 bases. The CDR3 protein is CASSPVGQGSGQPQHF. The CDR3 DNA reads TGCGCCAGCAGCCCCGTCGGACAGGGTAGTGGACAGCCCCAGCATTTT.

The chain joins TRBV5-5 to TRBJ1-4; weak D call: TRBD1 (6 bases). CDR3 size: 16 residues. CDR1 is SGHKS and CDR2 is YYEKEE in the germline V gene (reference sequence). The V end was cut by 4 bases, the J end by 0 bases, with 13 bases between. CDR3: CASSALQGATNEKLFF. CDR3 DNA: TGTGCCAGCAGCGCACTACAGGGCGCAACTAATGAAAAACTGTTTTTT.

V gene TRBV5-4 combines with J gene TRBJ2-3; 8 bases are a match to TRBD2. Trimming cost V 4 bases and J 2 bases; bases outside gene matches: 9. Germline CDR1 and CDR2: SGHNT and YYREEE (reference sequence). The CDR3 sequence is 16 residues long. The CDR3 nucleotides are TGTGCCAGCAGCGGCGGGGGGCGCCCTCACACAGATACGCAGTATTTT. Its translation is CASSGGGRPHTDTQYF.

The DNA of the CDR3 is TGTGCCAGCAGCTCCCAGGTTGGGGGCCACGAGCAGTACTTC. Translating it yields CASSSQVGGHEQYF. The V gene is TRBV7-3, the J gene TRBJ2-7; weak D call: TRBD1 (6 bases). Looked up from germline, CDR1 is SGHTA and CDR2 is FQGTGA. The CDR3 length is 14 residues. V was clipped by 4 bases and J by 5 bases, with 15 bases between them.

In this sample, this clone turned up once. The rearrangement joins TRBV7-3 to TRBJ2-2; 9 bases are a match to TRBD1. The CDR3 runs to 16 residues. V lost 3 bases and J lost 3; bases outside the gene matches: 5. CDR1 and CDR2 (germline): SGHTA, FQGTGA. The chain's CDR3 is CASSFSGTGYTGELFF. CDR3 bases: TGTGCCAGCAGCTTCTCCGGGACAGGGTACACCGGGGAGCTGTTTTTT.

CDR3 residues: CASSLGGTYEQYF. DNA for the CDR3: TGTGCCAGCAGCTTGGGCGGGACCTACGAGCAGTACTTC. The genes are TRBV13 and TRBJ2-7; weak D call: TRBD2 (6 bases). CDR3 length: 13 amino acids. Germline V lookup: CDR1 PRHDT, CDR2 FYEKMQ (reference sequence). Trimming pared 3 bases from V and 2 bases from J, leaving 8 bases between.

V usage is TRBV6-5 and J usage is TRBJ1-3; D is ambiguous. Germline lookup yields CDR1 MNHEY and CDR2 SVGAGI. Trimming removed 6 bases from V and 0 bases from J, with 12 bases in between. The CDR3 has 15 residues. CDR3 DNA: TGTGCCAGCAGGTCGACATCGTCCTCTGGAAACACCATATATTTT. Its translation: CASRSTSSSGNTIYF.

This CDR3 is CAWSVFGGVETQYF. The CDR3 DNA reads as TGTGCCTGGAGTGTATTCGGAGGGGTGGAGACCCAGTACTTC. V gene TRBV30 combines with J gene TRBJ2-5, with TRBD2 as a possible D gene (6 bases). This CDR3 is built from 14 residues. Trimming shortened V by 0 bases and J by 5 bases, and 13 bases separated the two germline ends. CDR1 and CDR2 (germline): GTSNPN, SVGIG (reference sequence). Drawing the rest from reference TRBV30 and TRBJ2-5, the complete variable domain is SQTIHQWPATLVQPVGSPLSLECTVEGTSNPNLYWYRQAAGRGLQLLFYSVGIGQISSEVPQNLSASRPQDRQFILSSKKLLLSDSGFYLCAWSVFGGVETQYFGPGTRLLVL.

This clone was observed a handful of times. This chain links TRBV2 with TRBJ2-1, with a tentative D call TRBD2 (7 bases). Germline assignment: CDR1 SNHLY and CDR2 FYNNEI. V lost 7 bases and J 10 bases, leaving 20 bases between the germline ends. The CDR3 covers 14 residues. In DNA form, the CDR3 reads TGTGCCAGCACGTGGGGGGGGGCCCTAAACGAGCAGTTCTTC. Translating it yields CASTWGGALNEQFF.

The chain employs TRBV27 and TRBJ1-5; TRBD1 matches 7 bases. Germline CDR1 MNHEY, CDR2 SMNVEV (reference sequence). CDR3 length: 15 residues. V lost 8 bases to trimming and J lost 4 bases; unmatched junction nucleotides: 11. In DNA, the CDR3 is TGTGCCAGCGCGATTTACGGGACAGCTAATCAGCCCCAGCATTTT. It encodes CASAIYGTANQPQHF.

This clone has more than one count but fewer than ten. The chain is built from TRBV9 and TRBJ2-1, with TRBD1 identical over 8 bases. This CDR3 spans 15 amino acids. The J segment lost 4 bases and the V segment lost 4 bases, leaving 7 bases of the junction unmatched. CDR1 is SGDLS and CDR2 is YYNGEE in the germline V gene. DNA of the CDR3: TGTGCCAGCAGCCTGACAGGGGCCGGATACAATGAGCAGTTCTTC. Protein product: CASSLTGAGYNEQFF. Full variable domain (outside the CDR3, taken from reference TRBV9 and TRBJ2-1): DSGVTQTPKHLITATGQRVTLRCSPRSGDLSVYWYQQSLDQGLQFLIQYYNGEERAKGNILERFSAQQFPDLHSELNLSSLELGDSALYFCASSLTGAGYNEQFFGPGTRLTVL.

This chain connects TRBV4-2 to TRBJ2-7; 11 positions match TRBD2. Germline CDR1 and CDR2: LGHNA and YNFKEQ. The V segment lost 3 bases and the J segment 7 bases; nucleotides outside the gene matches: 8. The CDR3 covers 15 residues. In DNA form, the CDR3 reads TGTGCCAGCAGCCAGCTACTAGCGGGGGTCATGGAGCAGTACTTC. Encoded protein: CASSQLLAGVMEQYF.